A single sample gave rise to the 23 T cell receptor beta chains below, sequenced in a study of STAT5B mutations in CD4+ large granular lymphocyte leukemia. Only in-frame clones appear in the TCRdb table, and some are missing; sequencing was by immunoSEQ multiplex PCR. The table records about 31,000 clones, less than 90% of them present only once. The sequencing sample was made of CD4+ T cells from blood buffy coats. The receptors were gathered from a human donor in good health.

The chain couples TRBV7-9 to TRBJ1-4, with D perhaps matching TRBD1 (5 bases). Germline values: CDR1 SEHNR, CDR2 FQNEAQ (reference sequence). The CDR3 is 14 amino acids. V lost 6 bases and J 2 bases, leaving 10 bases between the germline ends. In nucleotides, the CDR3 is TGTGCCAGCAGGATAGGGGACACTAATGAAAAACTGTTTTTT. The encoded protein is CASRIGDTNEKLFF.

The rearrangement joins TRBV6-5 to TRBJ2-3; 7 bases are shared with TRBD1. CDR3 length equals 16 residues. In germline, CDR1 is MNHEY, CDR2 SVGAGI. With V trimmed by 0 bases and J by 0 bases, 3 bases remained unmatched. CDR3 nucleotide sequence: TGTGCCAGCAGTTACTCGCCGGGACAGAGCACAGATACGCAGTATTTT. Its protein is CASSYSPGQSTDTQYF.

The chain is built from TRBV5-4 and TRBJ2-5; D not certain. Germline V gives CDR1 SGHNT, CDR2 YYREEE (reference sequence). V was pared by 0 bases and J by 5 bases, with 14 bases between. This CDR3 has 15 residues. The CDR3 DNA sequence: TGTGCCAGCAGCTTGGGCGGCTCCCAAGGGGAGACCCAGTACTTC. It specifies CASSLGGSQGETQYF.

The chain couples TRBV4-2 to TRBJ1-5; 8 bases agree with TRBD1. V trimming: 0 bases; J trimming: 6 bases; junction bases outside the gene matches: 7. The CDR3 length is 16 residues. Germline values: CDR1 LGHNA, CDR2 YNFKEQ. DNA of the CDR3: TGTGCCAGCAGCCAAGATTTCGGACAGGGCCCTCAGCCCCAGCATTTT. This gives the protein CASSQDFGQGPQPQHF.

The V gene is TRBV14, the J gene TRBJ2-1; D may match TRBD1 or TRBD2 (5 bases each). The CDR3 runs to 17 residues. Deletions cut 4 bases from V and 4 bases from J, with 20 bases between. CDR1 SGHDN and CDR2 FVKESK come from the germline V gene. In nucleotides, the CDR3 is TGTGCCAGCAGCCGTTACCCGGGACCAAAAACGTACAATGAGCAGTTCTTC. This translates into CASSRYPGPKTYNEQFF. Full variable domain (missing parts from reference TRBV14 and TRBJ2-1): EAGVTQFPSHSVIEKGQTVTLRCDPISGHDNLYWYRRVMGKEIKFLLHFVKESKQDESGMPNNRFLAERTGGTYSTLKVQPAELEDSGVYFCASSRYPGPKTYNEQFFGPGTRLTVL.

The chain uses TRBV7-8 and TRBJ2-5; tentative D call: TRBD2 (5 bases). The CDR3 extends over 16 amino acids. Between the trimmed V and J ends, which lost 0 bases and 2 bases, there was a span of 13 bases. Germline CDR1 reads SGHVS; CDR2 reads FQNEAQ. DNA of the CDR3: TGTGCCAGCAGCTTAGCGGGCCGGGGAAAACAAGAGACCCAGTACTTC. It encodes CASSLAGRGKQETQYF.

V usage is TRBV5-1 and J usage is TRBJ2-5, with 8 bases fitting TRBD1. Trimming removed 0 bases from V and 5 bases from J; junction bases left unmatched: 3. This CDR3 is 14 amino acids long. Germline V lookup: CDR1 SGHRS, CDR2 YFSETQ. The DNA of the CDR3 is TGCGCCAGCAGCTTGGACGCAGGGGGCGAGACCCAGTACTTC. Encoded protein: CASSLDAGGETQYF.

The CDR3 bases are TGCAGTGCTGCGGACTACAATGAGCAGTTCTTC. It is translated as CSAADYNEQFF. V is TRBV20-1 and J is TRBJ2-1; D not certain. Germline V gene data show CDR1 as DFQATT and CDR2 as SNEGSKA (reference sequence). The length of the CDR3 is 11 residues. V lost 5 bases and J lost 3, with 5 bases in between.

This chain uses TRBV19 with TRBJ2-3; perhaps TRBD2 as D (6 bases). CDR3 length equals 15 residues. CDR1 and CDR2 from the germline V gene are LNHDA and SQIVND (reference sequence). V was clipped by 3 bases and J by 0 bases, with 10 bases between them. The CDR3 DNA follows: TGTGCCAGTAGTATCAAGGGACTGAGCACAGATACGCAGTATTTT. Encoded protein: CASSIKGLSTDTQYF.

The chain combines TRBV7-2 with TRBJ1-1; D call uncertain. V was cut by 4 bases and J by 1 base, with 13 bases left in between. The CDR3 length is 15 residues. The V gene's germline CDR1 is SGHTA and CDR2 FQGNSA. The DNA of the CDR3 is TGTGCCAGCAGCTGGAACGGAGCTGGGAACACTGAAGCTTTCTTT. Amino acid sequence: CASSWNGAGNTEAFF.

The CDR3 loop reads CASSRGFNTPEAFF. The CDR3 nucleotides read TGTGCCAGCAGCCGAGGGTTTAACACCCCTGAAGCTTTCTTT. The chain employs TRBV7-9 and TRBJ1-1; D remains unclear. CDR1 is SEHNR, CDR2 FQNEAQ, per germline (reference sequence). Trimming shortened V by 5 bases and J by 6 bases, and 16 bases separated the two germline ends. This CDR3 region has 14 residues.

This clone was counted between two and nine times. This chain uses TRBV29-1 with TRBJ1-5; D unresolved. Trimming stripped 6 bases from V and 0 bases from J, with 9 bases between. This CDR3 region has 13 residues. CDR1 and CDR2 (germline): SQVTM, ANQGSEA. The CDR3 loop is CSVLTDSNQPQHF. The CDR3 DNA is TGCAGCGTCCTGACGGATAGCAATCAGCCCCAGCATTTT.

In DNA, the CDR3 is TGTGCCAGCAGCTCCATCCGGACAGTCAACACTGAAGCTTTCTTT. Its translation is CASSSIRTVNTEAFF. The gene calls are TRBV7-9 and TRBJ1-1, with D tentatively TRBD1 (6 bases). Germline CDR1 reads SEHNR; CDR2 reads FQNEAQ (reference sequence). This CDR3 has 15 amino acids. The ends were cut back, 4 bases at V and 2 bases at J, with 14 bases in the middle.

This chain connects TRBV28 to TRBJ1-5, with TRBD1 as a possible D gene (6 bases). The CDR3 spans 15 residues. The germline V gene has CDR1 MDHEN and CDR2 SYDVKM. The V and J ends lost 2 bases and 2 bases respectively, with 10 bases between them. This CDR3 reads CASSLLGGGNQPQHF. CDR3 sequence (DNA): TGTGCCAGCAGTTTACTAGGGGGAGGCAATCAGCCCCAGCATTTT.

The chain has TRBV6-5 and TRBJ1-6, with D possibly matching TRBD1 (6 bases). V shed 8 bases and J shed 7 bases, with 12 bases lying between them. Germline V lookup: CDR1 MNHEY, CDR2 SVGAGI. The CDR3 spans 13 residues. The CDR3 reads CASLQGRNSPLHF. The CDR3 coding sequence is TGTGCCAGCCTACAGGGACGGAATTCACCCCTCCACTTT.

The CDR3 nucleotides are TGTGCCAGCAGCCCAAGGGGGCGGAGTGGTCTGGGGCAAGAGACCCAGTACTTC. This gives the protein CASSPRGRSGLGQETQYF. The genes are TRBV7-9 and TRBJ2-5, with TRBD1 matching 7 bases. There are 18 residues in the CDR3. The germline CDR1 and CDR2 sequences are SEHNR and FQNEAQ (reference sequence). V trimming: 5 bases; J trimming: 2 bases; junction bases outside the gene matches: 17.

The V gene is TRBV28, the J gene TRBJ1-5; 7 nucleotides line up with TRBD1. The J segment lost 4 bases and the V segment lost 2 bases, leaving 8 bases of the junction unmatched. In germline, CDR1 is MDHEN, CDR2 SYDVKM. The CDR3 runs 16 residues. The CDR3 sequence: CASSLLKTGRNQPQHF. CDR3 DNA: TGTGCCAGCAGTTTACTAAAGACAGGGAGGAATCAGCCCCAGCATTTT.

This clone was detected once. The chain has TRBV7-6 and TRBJ2-7; 10 bases map to TRBD1. Trimming took 2 bases from V and 5 from J; bases not matched to a gene: 6. Germline CDR1 and CDR2: SGHVS and FNYEAQ. The CDR3 is made up of 15 amino acids. The CDR3 is CASSLFGTGADEQYF. CDR3 coding DNA: TGTGCCAGCAGCTTATTCGGGACAGGGGCTGACGAGCAGTACTTC. Together with reference TRBV7-6 and TRBJ2-7, the CDR3 gives the full variable domain: GAGVSQSPRYKVTKRGQDVALRCDPISGHVSLYWYRQALGQGPEFLTYFNYEAQQDKSGLPNDRFSAERPEGSISTLTIQRTEQRDSAMYRCASSLFGTGADEQYFGPGTRLTVT.

This clone was found a few times. The CDR3 protein is CASSHNTDTQYF. The CDR3 region has the DNA TGTGCCAGCAGCCACAACACAGATACGCAGTATTTT. The chain joins TRBV14 to TRBJ2-3; D is ambiguous. The V end lost 3 bases, the J end lost 2 bases, and 3 bases lay between the germline ends. The CDR3 has 12 amino acids. CDR1 is SGHDN and CDR2 is FVKESK in the germline V gene.

The V and J genes are TRBV5-8 and TRBJ1-1; tentatively, D is TRBD1 (5 bases). Germline CDR1 SGHTS, CDR2 YDEGEE. The CDR3 loop spans 14 amino acids. Trimming stripped 3 bases from V and 3 bases from J, with 12 bases between. CDR3 region: CASSYDRGDTEAFF. The CDR3 bases are TGTGCCAGCAGCTACGACAGAGGTGACACTGAAGCTTTCTTT. Complete variable domain (other parts from reference TRBV5-8 and TRBJ1-1): EAGVTQSPTHLIKTRGQQATLRCSPISGHTSVYWYQQALGLGLQFLLWYDEGEERNRGNFPPRFSGRQFPNYSSELNVNALELEDSALYLCASSYDRGDTEAFFGQGTRLTVV.

This chain connects TRBV7-9 to TRBJ1-5, with 9 bases fitting TRBD1. With V trimmed by 5 bases and J by 7 bases, 3 bases remained unmatched. Germline lookup yields CDR1 SEHNR and CDR2 FQNEAQ (reference sequence). The CDR3 runs to 13 residues. The CDR3 here is CASSGTGSQPQHF. CDR3 nucleotide sequence: TGTGCCAGCAGCGGGACAGGGTCGCAGCCCCAGCATTTT.

The V gene is TRBV5-6, the J gene TRBJ2-1, with TRBD1 matching 7 bases. The germline gives CDR1 SGHDT, CDR2 YYEEEE. Trimming took 1 base from V and 10 from J; bases not matched to a gene: 8. This CDR3 is built from 14 residues. CDR3 region: CASSLPGQRREQFF. The CDR3 nucleotides are TGTGCCAGCAGCTTGCCGGGACAGCGACGGGAGCAGTTCTTC.

The chain couples TRBV7-8 to TRBJ2-3; D remains ambiguous. The CDR3 spans 16 residues. Per germline, CDR1 SGHVS and CDR2 FQNEAQ. Trimming removed 5 bases from V and 0 bases from J, with 15 bases in between. The CDR3 region is CASSPSGGLSTDTQYF. The CDR3 DNA reads as TGTGCCAGCAGCCCGTCTGGCGGCCTAAGCACAGATACGCAGTATTTT.